This T cell receptor (beta chain) comes out of a study of molecular identifiers for immune sequencing clone quantification. Study results and caveats: Spiked Jurkat TCR RNA originating from one cell could reportedly be identified amid one million naive cells.

The germline CDR1 and CDR2 sequences are LNHDA and SQIVND (reference sequence). The CDR3 covers 15 residues. V was trimmed by 3 bases and J by 7 bases, leaving 18 bases between them. With regard to this clonotype: Its antigen is unknown. This may come from a read error, since a much larger clone is one base off.

Each CDR3 protein is one row after TCRdb ran MiXCR on the PCR reads. The table includes over 600,000 distinct CDR3 sequences, nearly 20% detected once. This TCR came from a human donor in good health. Some libraries in this study had Jurkat cell RNA spiked in. The sequenced material came from naive CD8+ T cells from blood, with Jurkat cell RNA spiked in. Subset denoted: FACS-sorted CD8+CD4-CCR7+CD45RA+ naive T cells. This chain links TRBV19 with TRBJ1-2; D possibly corresponds to TRBD1 (5 bases). The CDR3 loop is CASSIFIGGDTGYTF. The CDR3 DNA is TGTGCCAGTAGTATCTTTATCGGGGGAGATACTGGCTACACCTTC.